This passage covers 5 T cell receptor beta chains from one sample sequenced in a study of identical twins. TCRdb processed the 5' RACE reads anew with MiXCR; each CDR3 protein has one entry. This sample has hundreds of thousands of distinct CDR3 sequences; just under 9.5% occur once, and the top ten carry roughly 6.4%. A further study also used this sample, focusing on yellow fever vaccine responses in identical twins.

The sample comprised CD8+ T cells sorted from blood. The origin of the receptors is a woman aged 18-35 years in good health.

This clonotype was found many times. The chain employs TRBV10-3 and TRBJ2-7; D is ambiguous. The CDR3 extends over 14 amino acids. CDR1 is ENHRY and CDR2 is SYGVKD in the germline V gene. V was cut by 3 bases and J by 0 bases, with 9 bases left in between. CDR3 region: CAISEGGSSYEQYF. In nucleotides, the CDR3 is TGTGCCATCAGTGAAGGTGGGTCCTCCTACGAGCAGTACTTC.

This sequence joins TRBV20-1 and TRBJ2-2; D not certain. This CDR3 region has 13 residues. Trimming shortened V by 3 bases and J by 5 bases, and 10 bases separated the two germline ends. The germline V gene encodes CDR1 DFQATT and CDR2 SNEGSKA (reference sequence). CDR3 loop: CSASGRSTGELFF. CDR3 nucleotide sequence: TGCAGTGCTAGCGGAAGGTCGACCGGGGAGCTGTTTTTT.

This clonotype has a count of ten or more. The CDR3 sequence is CASSYISGSTGELFF. In nucleotides, the CDR3 is TGTGCCAGCAGTTACATTAGCGGGAGCACCGGGGAGCTGTTTTTT. This chain connects TRBV6-5 to TRBJ2-2, with 9 bases that match TRBD2. The CDR3 loop spans 15 amino acids. Germline CDR1 is MNHEY and CDR2 is SVGAGI. The trim removed 2 bases at V and 4 bases at J, leaving 2 bases unmatched.

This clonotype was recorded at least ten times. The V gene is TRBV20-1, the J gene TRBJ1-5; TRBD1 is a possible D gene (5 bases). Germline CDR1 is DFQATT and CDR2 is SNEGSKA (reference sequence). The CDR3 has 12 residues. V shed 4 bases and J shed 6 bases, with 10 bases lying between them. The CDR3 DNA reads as TGCAGTGCTACAGCTCAGGGTCAGCCCCAGCATTTT. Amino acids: CSATAQGQPQHF.

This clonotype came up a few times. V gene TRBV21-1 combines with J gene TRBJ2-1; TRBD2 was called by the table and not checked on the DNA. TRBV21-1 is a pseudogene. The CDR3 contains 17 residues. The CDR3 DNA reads TGTGCCAGCAGCAATCCTCCCGTACTAGCAGAATACAATGAGCAGTTCTTC. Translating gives CASSNPPVLAEYNEQFF.